This T cell receptor beta chain was obtained from a study of CD8+ T cells in alopecia areata. A remark on this clone: The target antigen is unknown.

Germline V gene data show CDR1 as KGHSH and CDR2 as LQKENI. CDR3 size: 18 residues. V lost 0 bases and J lost 0, with 15 bases in between. Sequencing used cDNA as its template, made by extracting RNA and reverse transcribing it. Produced via immunoSEQ multiplex PCR; TCRdb's table is partial and in-frame only. The sample lists 110,000 or so clones; around 61% were seen once. Sorted out of PBMCs were CD4+ T cells and CD8+ T cells. Overall study findings and caveats: The study found higher clonality in lesional than normal scalp, especially in alopecia totalis/universalis. Scalp samples also yield sequences from resident alphabeta T cells of normal skin. Mice gave a clearer picture of TCR sharing than patients did, possibly for HLA-related reasons.

The material sequenced was CD4+ T cells sorted from blood. The chain recombines TRBV18 with TRBJ2-1, with no clear D. This TCR came from a human donor in good health. The DNA of the CDR3 is TGTGCCAGCTCACCACCTCCCCGGCAGTCAAACTCCTACAATGAGCAGTTCTTC. Protein product: CASSPPPRQSNSYNEQFF. The whole variable domain, remainder taken from reference TRBV18 and TRBJ2-1, is NAGVMQNPRHLVRRRGQEARLRCSPMKGHSHVYWYRQLPEEGLKFMVYLQKENIIDESGMPKERFSAEFPKEGPSILRIQQVVRGDSAAYFCASSPPPRQSNSYNEQFFGPGTRLTVL.